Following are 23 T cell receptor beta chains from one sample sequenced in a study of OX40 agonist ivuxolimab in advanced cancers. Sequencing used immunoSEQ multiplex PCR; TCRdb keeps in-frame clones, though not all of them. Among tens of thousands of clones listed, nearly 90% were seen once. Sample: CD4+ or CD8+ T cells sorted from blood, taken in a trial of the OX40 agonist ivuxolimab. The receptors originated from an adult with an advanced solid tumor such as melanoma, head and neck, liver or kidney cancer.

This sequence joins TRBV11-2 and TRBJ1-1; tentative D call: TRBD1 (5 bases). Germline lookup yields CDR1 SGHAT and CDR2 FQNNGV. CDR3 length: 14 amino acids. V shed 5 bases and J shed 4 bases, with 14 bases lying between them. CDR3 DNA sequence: TGTGCCAGCAGCCCGGGACCGCGGAGCACTGAAGCTTTCTTT. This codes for CASSPGPRSTEAFF. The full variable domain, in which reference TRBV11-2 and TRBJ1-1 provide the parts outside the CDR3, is EAGVAQSPRYKIIEKRQSVAFWCNPISGHATLYWYQQILGQGPKLLIQFQNNGVVDDSQLPKDRFSAERLKGVDSTLKIQPAKLEDSAVYLCASSPGPRSTEAFFGQGTRLTVV.

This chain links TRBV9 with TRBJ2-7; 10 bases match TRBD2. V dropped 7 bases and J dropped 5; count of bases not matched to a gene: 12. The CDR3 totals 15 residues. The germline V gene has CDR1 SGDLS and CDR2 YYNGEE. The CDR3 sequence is CASSPGPLAGDEQYF. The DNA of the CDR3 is TGTGCCAGCTCTCCTGGGCCGCTAGCGGGAGACGAGCAGTACTTC.

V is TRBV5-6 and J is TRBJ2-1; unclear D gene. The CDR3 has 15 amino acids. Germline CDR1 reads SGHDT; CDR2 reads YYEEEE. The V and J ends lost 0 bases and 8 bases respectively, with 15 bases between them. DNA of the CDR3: TGTGCCAGCAGCTTGGCCCTAGAGGCCCCGGATGAGCAGTTCTTC. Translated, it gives CASSLALEAPDEQFF. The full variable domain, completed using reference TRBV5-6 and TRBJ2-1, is DAGVTQSPTHLIKTRGQQVTLRCSPKSGHDTVSWYQQALGQGPQFIFQYYEEEERQRGNFPDRFSGHQFPNYSSELNVNALLLGDSALYLCASSLALEAPDEQFFGPGTRLTVL.

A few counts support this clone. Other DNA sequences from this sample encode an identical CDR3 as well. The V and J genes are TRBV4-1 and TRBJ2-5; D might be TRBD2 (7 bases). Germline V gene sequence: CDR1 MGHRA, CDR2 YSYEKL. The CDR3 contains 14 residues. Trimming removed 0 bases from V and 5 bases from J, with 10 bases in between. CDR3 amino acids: CASSQEGGAETQYF. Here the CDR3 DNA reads TGCGCCAGCAGCCAAGAGGGGGGGGCCGAGACCCAGTACTTC.

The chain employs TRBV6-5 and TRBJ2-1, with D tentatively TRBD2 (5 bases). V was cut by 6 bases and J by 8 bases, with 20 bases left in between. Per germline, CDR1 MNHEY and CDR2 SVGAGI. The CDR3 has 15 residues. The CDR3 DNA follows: TGTGCCAGCAGGCAGCGGCAGCAACGCTTGGATGAGCAGTTCTTC. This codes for CASRQRQQRLDEQFF.

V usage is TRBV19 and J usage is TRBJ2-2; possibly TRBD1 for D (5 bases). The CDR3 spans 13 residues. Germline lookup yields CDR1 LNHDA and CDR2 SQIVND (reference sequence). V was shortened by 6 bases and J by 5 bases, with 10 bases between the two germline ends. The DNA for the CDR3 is TGTGCCAGTAGCCAGGGTCTGACCGGGGAGCTGTTTTTT. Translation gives CASSQGLTGELFF.

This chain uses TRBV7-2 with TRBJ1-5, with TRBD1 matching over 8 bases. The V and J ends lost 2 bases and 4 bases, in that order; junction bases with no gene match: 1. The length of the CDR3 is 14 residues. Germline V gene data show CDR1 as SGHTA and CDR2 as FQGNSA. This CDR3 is CASSLRTGNQPQHF. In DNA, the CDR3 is TGTGCCAGCAGCTTAAGGACAGGGAATCAGCCCCAGCATTTT.

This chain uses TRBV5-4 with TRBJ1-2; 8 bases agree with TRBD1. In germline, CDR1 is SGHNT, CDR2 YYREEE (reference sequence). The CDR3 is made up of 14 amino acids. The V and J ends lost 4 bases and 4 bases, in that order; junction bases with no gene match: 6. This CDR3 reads CASSPWTGSYGYTF. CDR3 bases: TGTGCCAGCAGCCCATGGACAGGGTCCTATGGCTACACCTTC.

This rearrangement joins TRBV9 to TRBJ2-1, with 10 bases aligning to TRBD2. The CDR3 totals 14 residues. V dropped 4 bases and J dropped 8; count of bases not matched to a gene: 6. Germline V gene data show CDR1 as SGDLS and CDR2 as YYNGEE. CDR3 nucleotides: TGTGCCAGCAGCATCAGCGGGAGGGGAGATGAGCAGTTCTTC. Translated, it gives CASSISGRGDEQFF.

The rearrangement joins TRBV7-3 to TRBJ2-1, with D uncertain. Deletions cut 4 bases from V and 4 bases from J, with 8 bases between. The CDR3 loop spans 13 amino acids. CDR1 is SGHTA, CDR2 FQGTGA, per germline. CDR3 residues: CASSYGRYNEQFF. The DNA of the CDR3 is TGTGCCAGCAGCTACGGACGTTACAATGAGCAGTTCTTC.

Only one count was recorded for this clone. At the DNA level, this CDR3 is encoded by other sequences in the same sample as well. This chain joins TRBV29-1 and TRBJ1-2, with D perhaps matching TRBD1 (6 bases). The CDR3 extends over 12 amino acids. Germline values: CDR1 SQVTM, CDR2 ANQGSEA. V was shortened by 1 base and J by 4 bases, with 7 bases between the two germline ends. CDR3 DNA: TGCAGCGTTGAAGGAGGGGGCTATGGCTACACCTTC. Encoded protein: CSVEGGGYGYTF.

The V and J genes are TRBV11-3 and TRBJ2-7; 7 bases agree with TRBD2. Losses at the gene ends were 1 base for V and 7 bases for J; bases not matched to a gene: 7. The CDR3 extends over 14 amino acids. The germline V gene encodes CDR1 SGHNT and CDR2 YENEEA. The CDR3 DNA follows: TGTGCCAGCAGCTTAGTGGCGGGAGCGCAAGAGCAGTACTTC. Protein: CASSLVAGAQEQYF. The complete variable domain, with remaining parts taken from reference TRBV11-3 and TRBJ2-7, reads EAGVVQSPRYKIIEKKQPVAFWCNPISGHNTLYWYLQNLGQGPELLIRYENEEAVDDSQLPKDRFSAERLKGVDSTLKIQPAELGDSAVYLCASSLVAGAQEQYFGPGTRLTVT.

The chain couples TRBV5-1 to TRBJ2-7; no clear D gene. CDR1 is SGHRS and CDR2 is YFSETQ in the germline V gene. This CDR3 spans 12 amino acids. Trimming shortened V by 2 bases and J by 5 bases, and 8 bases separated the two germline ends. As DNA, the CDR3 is TGCGCCAGCAGCTTTGGTGGGGACGAGCAGTACTTC. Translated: CASSFGGDEQYF.

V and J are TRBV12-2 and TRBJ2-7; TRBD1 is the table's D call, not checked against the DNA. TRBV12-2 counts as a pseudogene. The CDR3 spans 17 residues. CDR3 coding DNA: TGTGCAAGCCAACAACCTCTGGGACAGCAATTATCCTACGAGCAGTACTTC. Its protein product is CASQQPLGQQLSYEQYF.

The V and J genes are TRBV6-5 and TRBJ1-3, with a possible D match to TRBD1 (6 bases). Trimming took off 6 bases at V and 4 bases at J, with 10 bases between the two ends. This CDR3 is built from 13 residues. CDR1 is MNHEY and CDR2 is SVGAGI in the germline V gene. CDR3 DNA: TGTGCCAGCAGCTCAGGGACAGGAAACACCATATATTTT. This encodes CASSSGTGNTIYF.

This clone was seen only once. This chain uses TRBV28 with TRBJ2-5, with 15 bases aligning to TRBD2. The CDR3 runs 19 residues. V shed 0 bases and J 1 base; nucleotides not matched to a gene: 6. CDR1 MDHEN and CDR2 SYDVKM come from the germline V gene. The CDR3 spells CASSLWAPGLAGGQETQYF. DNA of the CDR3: TGTGCCAGCAGTTTATGGGCCCCGGGACTAGCGGGAGGCCAAGAGACCCAGTACTTC.

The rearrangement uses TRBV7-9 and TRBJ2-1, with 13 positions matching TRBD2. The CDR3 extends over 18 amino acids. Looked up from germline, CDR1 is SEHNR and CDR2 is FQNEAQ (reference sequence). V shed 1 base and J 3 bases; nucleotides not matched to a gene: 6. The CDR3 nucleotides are TGTGCCAGCAGCTTAGTGCCTGGGACTAGCGGGAACTACAATGAGCAGTTCTTC. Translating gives CASSLVPGTSGNYNEQFF. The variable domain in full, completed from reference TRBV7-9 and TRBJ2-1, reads DTGVSQNPRHKITKRGQNVTFRCDPISEHNRLYWYRQTLGQGPEFLTYFQNEAQLEKSRLLSDRFSAERPKGSFSTLEIQRTEQGDSAMYLCASSLVPGTSGNYNEQFFGPGTRLTVL.

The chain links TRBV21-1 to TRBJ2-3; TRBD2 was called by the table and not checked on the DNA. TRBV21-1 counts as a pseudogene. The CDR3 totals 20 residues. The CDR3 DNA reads TGTGCCAGCCTACAACACGGGGACAGTTTAGCGGGAGAGGGCACAGATACGCAGTATTTT. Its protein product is CASLQHGDSLAGEGTDTQYF.

CDR3 nucleotide sequence: TGTGCCAGTAGTAGGGACAGCATTAACACTGAAGCTTTCTTT. It encodes CASSRDSINTEAFF. This chain uses TRBV19 with TRBJ1-1, with 7 bases identical to TRBD1. The trim removed 4 bases at V and 2 bases at J, leaving 4 bases unmatched. Germline V lookup: CDR1 LNHDA, CDR2 SQIVND (reference sequence). The CDR3 spans 14 residues.

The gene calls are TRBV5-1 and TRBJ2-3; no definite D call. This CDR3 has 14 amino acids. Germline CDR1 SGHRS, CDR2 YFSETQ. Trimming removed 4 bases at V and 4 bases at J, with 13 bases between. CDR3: CASSQRSASDTQYF. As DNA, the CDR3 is TGCGCCAGCAGCCAACGGAGCGCTTCAGATACGCAGTATTTT. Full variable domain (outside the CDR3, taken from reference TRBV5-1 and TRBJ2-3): KAGVTQTPRYLIKTRGQQVTLSCSPISGHRSVSWYQQTPGQGLQFLFEYFSETQRNKGNFPGRFSGRQFSNSRSEMNVSTLELGDSALYLCASSQRSASDTQYFGPGTRLTVL.

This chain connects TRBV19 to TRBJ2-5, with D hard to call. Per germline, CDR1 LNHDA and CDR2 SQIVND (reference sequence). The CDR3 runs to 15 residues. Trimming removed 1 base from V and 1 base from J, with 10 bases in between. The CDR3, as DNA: TGTGCCAGTAGTATAGTACCTAGGGCCCAAGAGACCCAGTACTTC. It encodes CASSIVPRAQETQYF.

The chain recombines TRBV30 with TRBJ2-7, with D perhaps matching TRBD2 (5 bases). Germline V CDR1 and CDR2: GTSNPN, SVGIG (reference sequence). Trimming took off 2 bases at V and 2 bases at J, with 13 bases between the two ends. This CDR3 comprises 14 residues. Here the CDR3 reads CAWSPSGKAYEQYF. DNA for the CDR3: TGTGCCTGGAGTCCAAGCGGAAAAGCCTACGAGCAGTACTTC.

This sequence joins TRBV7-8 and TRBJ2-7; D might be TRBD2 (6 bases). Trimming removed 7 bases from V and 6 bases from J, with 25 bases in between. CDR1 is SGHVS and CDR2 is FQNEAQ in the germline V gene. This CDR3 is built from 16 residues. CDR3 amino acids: CASTLEALGLGGEQYF. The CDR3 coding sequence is TGTGCCAGCACCCTAGAGGCCCTCGGATTGGGGGGCGAGCAGTACTTC.